This record looks at one T cell receptor beta chain sequence and its context. The antigen is not known. Trimming left V 5 bases short and J 5 bases short, with 15 bases between. The CDR3 covers 14 residues. Germline CDR1 and CDR2: SGHTA and FQGTGA. Production of TCR cDNA was by 5'RACE template switching, which also added a universal primer site and UMIs. TCRdb redid the calling of the 5' RACE reads with MiXCR, one entry per CDR3 protein. Among 250,000 to 350,000 distinct CDR3 sequences listed, 7.5% to 9% were seen once. The data derive from a study of T cells after yellow fever vaccination. Whole-study findings and limits: Most clones from primary vaccination were detected again post-booster (almost 98% CD4, more than 85% CD8). The CD4 compartment and the CD8 compartment contained a small share of clonotypes in common. On re-exposure, the response was weaker but peaked faster, at day 5 versus 15.

The chain is built from TRBV7-3 and TRBJ2-5; D gene uncertain. The sequence was collected from a man in his late teens or twenties who received the YFV17D yellow fever vaccine. The sequencing used CD4+ T cells sorted from PBMCs, collected 5 days after the yellow fever booster vaccination. CDR3 protein: CASSPTGPVETQYF. CDR3 nucleotide sequence: TGTGCCAGCAGCCCAACCGGGCCGGTCGAGACCCAGTACTTC.